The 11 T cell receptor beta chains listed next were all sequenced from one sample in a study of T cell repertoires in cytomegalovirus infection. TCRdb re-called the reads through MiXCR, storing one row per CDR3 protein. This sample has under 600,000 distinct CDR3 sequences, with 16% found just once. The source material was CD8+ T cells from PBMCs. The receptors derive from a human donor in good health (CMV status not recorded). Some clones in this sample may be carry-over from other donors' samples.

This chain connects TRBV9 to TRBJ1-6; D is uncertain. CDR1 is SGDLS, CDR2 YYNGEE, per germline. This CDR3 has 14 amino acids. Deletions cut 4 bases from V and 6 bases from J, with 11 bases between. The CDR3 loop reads CASSPPETNSPLHF. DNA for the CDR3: TGTGCCAGCAGCCCTCCGGAGACTAATTCACCCCTCCACTTT.

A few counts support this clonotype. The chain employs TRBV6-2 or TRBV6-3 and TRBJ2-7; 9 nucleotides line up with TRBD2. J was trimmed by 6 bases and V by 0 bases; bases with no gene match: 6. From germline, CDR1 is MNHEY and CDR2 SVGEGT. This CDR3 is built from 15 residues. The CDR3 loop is CASSYSPREGPEQYF. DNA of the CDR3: TGTGCCAGCAGTTACTCACCGCGGGAGGGCCCCGAGCAGTACTTC.

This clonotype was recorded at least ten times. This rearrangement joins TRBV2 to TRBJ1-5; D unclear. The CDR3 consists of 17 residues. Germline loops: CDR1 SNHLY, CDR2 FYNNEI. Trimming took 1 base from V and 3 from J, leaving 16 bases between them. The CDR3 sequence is CASSEEVDPRSNQPQHF. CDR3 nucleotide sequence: TGTGCCAGCAGTGAAGAAGTGGACCCCCGTTCCAATCAGCCCCAGCATTTT.

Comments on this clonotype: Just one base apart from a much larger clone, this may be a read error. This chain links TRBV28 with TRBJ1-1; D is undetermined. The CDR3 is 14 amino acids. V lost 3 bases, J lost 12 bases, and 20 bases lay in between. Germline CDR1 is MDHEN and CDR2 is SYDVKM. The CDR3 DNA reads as TGTGCCAGCAGTTTTTCCCGGGCTTACGCCGAATCTTTCTTT. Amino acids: CASSFSRAYAESFF.

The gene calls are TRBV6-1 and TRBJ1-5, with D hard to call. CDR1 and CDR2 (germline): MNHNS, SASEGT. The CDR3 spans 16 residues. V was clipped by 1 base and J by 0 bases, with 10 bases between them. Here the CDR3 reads CASSEGRHLSNQPQHF. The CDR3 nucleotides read TGTGCCAGCAGTGAAGGTCGGCACCTTAGCAATCAGCCCCAGCATTTT.

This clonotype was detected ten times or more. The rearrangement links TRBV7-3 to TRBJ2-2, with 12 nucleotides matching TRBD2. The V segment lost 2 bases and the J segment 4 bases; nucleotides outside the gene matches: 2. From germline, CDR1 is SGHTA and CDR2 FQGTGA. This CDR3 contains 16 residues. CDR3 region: CASSLGTSGPTGELFF. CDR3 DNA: TGTGCCAGCAGCTTAGGGACTAGCGGGCCCACCGGGGAGCTGTTTTTT.

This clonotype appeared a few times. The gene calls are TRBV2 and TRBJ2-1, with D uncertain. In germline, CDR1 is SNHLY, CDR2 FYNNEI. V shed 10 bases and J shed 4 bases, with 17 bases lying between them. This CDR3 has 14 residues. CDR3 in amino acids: CANPGPPPYNEQFF. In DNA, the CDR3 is TGTGCCAACCCGGGTCCACCCCCTTACAATGAGCAGTTCTTC.

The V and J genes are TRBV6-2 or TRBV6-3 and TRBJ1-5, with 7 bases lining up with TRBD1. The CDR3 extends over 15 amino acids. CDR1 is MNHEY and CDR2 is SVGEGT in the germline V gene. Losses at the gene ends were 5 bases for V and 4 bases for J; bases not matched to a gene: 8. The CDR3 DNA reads TGTGCCAGCAGTCGACAGGGAGACGGTAATCAGCCCCAGCATTTT. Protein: CASSRQGDGNQPQHF.

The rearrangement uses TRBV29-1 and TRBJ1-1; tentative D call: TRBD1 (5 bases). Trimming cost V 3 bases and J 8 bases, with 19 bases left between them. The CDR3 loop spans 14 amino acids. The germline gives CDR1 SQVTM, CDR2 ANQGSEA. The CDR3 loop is CSVEMGRGKREAFF. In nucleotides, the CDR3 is TGCAGCGTTGAGATGGGGCGAGGGAAGCGGGAAGCTTTCTTT.

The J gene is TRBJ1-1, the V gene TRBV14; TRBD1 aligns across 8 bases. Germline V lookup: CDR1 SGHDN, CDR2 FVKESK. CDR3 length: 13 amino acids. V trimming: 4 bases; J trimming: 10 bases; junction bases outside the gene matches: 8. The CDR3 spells CASSPRGQAGAFF. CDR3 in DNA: TGTGCCAGCAGCCCCAGGGGGCAGGCTGGAGCTTTCTTT.

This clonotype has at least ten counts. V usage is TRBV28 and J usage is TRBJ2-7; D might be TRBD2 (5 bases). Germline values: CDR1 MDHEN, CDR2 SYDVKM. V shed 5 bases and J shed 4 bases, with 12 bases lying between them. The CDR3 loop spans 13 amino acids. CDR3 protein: CASSGLVPYEQYF. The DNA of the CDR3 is TGTGCCAGCAGTGGACTGGTCCCGTACGAGCAGTACTTC.